This T cell receptor beta chain was documented in a study of T cells in Graves' hyperthyroidism and ophthalmopathy. CDR1 is GTSNPN and CDR2 is SVGIG in the germline V gene (reference sequence). After removal of 1 base from V and 1 base from J, the junction contained 13 bases not matched to a gene. This CDR3 is 17 amino acids long. TCR beta CDR3 regions were amplified from RNA. The HTBI primer set was used in a first-round RT-PCR of the TCR CDR3. TCRdb re-derived calls from the multiplex PCR reads in MiXCR, one entry per CDR3 protein. Of about 150,000 distinct CDR3 sequences listed, around 20% are singletons.

Material: blood. The receptor's source is a woman in her forties or fifties with Graves' hyperthyroidism that later progressed to Graves' ophthalmopathy. This chain links TRBV30 with TRBJ2-7; 7 bases are shared with TRBD1. CDR3 coding DNA: TGTGCCTGGAGTGAGTGGGACAGCTCGGGATCGTCCTACGAGCAGTACTTC. Residues: CAWSEWDSSGSSYEQYF.